The TCR beta chain described here comes from a study of blood T cell repertoires in COVID-19 (dated by TCRdb to 2018 to 2020). Looking at the study overall: The collaborator samples originated in the United States, Italy and Spain and spanned the acute and convalescent phases of COVID-19. A freely available public database, intended as a resource for researchers studying the immune response to SARS-CoV-2, is where the repertoires were released. The dataset comprised deeply sampled blood TCRbeta repertoires from subjects exposed to, actively infected with, or recovered from COVID-19. The samples were drawn from the first 160 participants of the ongoing ImmuneRACE study and from over a thousand subjects provided by 6 global collaborators. The prospective study material was composed of cDNA or gDNA derived from T cells, B-cell-depleted T cells, or PBMCs. Where available, HLA class I and class II types were taken from metadata supplied by the sample provider and were not determined by assay-based typing. Nearly every sample came with metadata listing a de-identified subject ID, COVID-19 status, age in years and sex.

Each collaborating institution followed its own protocols to collect whole blood in K2EDTA tubes. For TCRbeta analysis, collaborators shipped samples as frozen whole blood, isolated PBMCs, or DNA extracted from either of those sample types. The immunoSEQ Assay, a bias-controlled multiplex PCR, was used to amplify TCRbeta CDR3 regions from genomic DNA. In the paper's pipeline: Nucleated cell counts per sample were estimated from amplification of reference gene primers within the assay. To quantify the absolute abundance of each unique TCRbeta CDR3 rearrangement, sequence reads were collapsed and filtered. For each sample, productive Simpson clonality was calculated by taking the square root of Simpson's diversity index across productive rearrangements. The table comes from immuneACCESS by way of TCRdb, which keeps in-frame sequences with V and J called. Part of the clones is missing from these tables; in studies checked, under half for an unresolved V gene and the rest for unknown reasons. V and J calls and clone size are as listed in that table; D and trimming were resolved from the DNA. The sample records 290,000 or so clones, roughly 85% of which are singletons. Together, the top ten hold approximately 5.1% of the sample.

Overall results and qualifications from the work: Clinical and demographic metadata were provided uncurated, with the amount varying by source and participant.

On this clone: Its antigen is still unknown. No much larger clone exists at a distance of one base, and base qualities are not known.

The sample taken for sequencing was peripheral blood. The receptor was derived from a middle-aged man with active or convalescent COVID-19.

The CDR3: CASSVAPLYEQYF. The nucleotides read TGTGCCAGCAGCGTAGCTCCCCTTTACGAGCAGTACTTC. The sequence is built from TRBV9 and TRBJ2-7, with no confidently assigned D gene. CDR1 and CDR2, looked up from the germline V gene, are SGDLS and YYNGEE. Deletion took 0 bases off V and 4 bases off J, with a span of 8 bases between the germline ends. The CDR3 sequence holds 13 residues, the cysteine and phenylalanine included. Only the CDR3 DNA stays, 39 bases, in frame from base 1.